The text below deals with one T cell receptor (beta chain). The antigen it recognizes is unknown. Within one base of it there is no much larger clone, and no base qualities were kept. This record comes from a study of cytomegalovirus exposure and HLA in healthy donors (dated 2017 in TCRdb). About the full investigation: A later analysis indicated that the 120 or so validation repertoires were generated on the platform also employed for the roughly 720 repertoires of the first cohort. To predict cytomegalovirus infection status, the study brought together high-throughput TCR immunosequencing, statistical association of individual TCRs with disease status, and machine learning. The aim of the study was to test whether cataloging public T cell receptors could identify signatures of past pathogen exposure. In addition to the first cohort of approximately 670 subjects, a separate validation cohort of some 120 different subjects was used.

Study-wide conclusions, independent of this receptor: Most TCR sequences were seen in very few donors, while some public TCRs were found in many individuals. A later analysis had no HLA typing for the validation cohort, so co-occurrence there was scored across all 130 or so repertoires. A total of about 150 TCR beta chains were listed by the study as associated with cytomegalovirus. Subsequent analysis determined that TCRs grouped into clusters in the first cohort also showed a tendency toward co-occurrence across the roughly 110 validation repertoires, and 90% to 95% of cluster scores exceeded 0. The classifier was reported to diagnose cytomegalovirus status with high specificity and sensitivity in both the original and validation cohorts. Three of the identified cytomegalovirus-associated TCR beta chains were confirmed in vitro to be specific for cytomegalovirus antigens. The authors suggested that the approach could potentially be extended to other disease states and immunological phenotypes.

Receptors were amplified or captured by the immunoSEQ multiplex PCR assay. Per the authors' processing: A statistical classification framework was built to diagnose cytomegalovirus status from the catalog of TCR beta chain sequences. The immuneACCESS repertoire file appears here via TCRdb, limited to in-frame rearrangements. These files lack a portion of the clones; in checked studies, under half of the deficit traces to unresolved V genes, and the cause of the others is not known. V and J calls and clone size are those listed in that table; D and trimming were worked out from the DNA. This sample comprises under 140,000 clones, 85% to 90% of them detected only once. The ten largest clones add up to approximately 1.5% of the sample. Donors formed part of the validation cohort, which comprised fewer than 150 subjects and was distinct from the first cohort of under 850 subjects. Clipping removes 5 bases from V and 0 bases from J, with 7 as the unmatched junction base count. CDR3 length: 17 amino acids, cysteine to phenylalanine. The read is trimmed to its CDR3 DNA, 51 bases read in frame from base 1. The germline V gene encodes CDR1 SQVTM and CDR2 ANQGSEA.

The chain uses TRBV29-1 and TRBJ2-1; TRBD2 matches 13 bases in the middle. This receptor was obtained from a woman aged 25 to 45 in good health and CMV-seropositive. Material for sequencing was PBMCs. The sequenced DNA: TGCAGCGTTTCCGGGACTAGCGGGGCGAGCTCCTACAATGAGCAGTTCTTC. Its coded protein is CSVSGTSGASSYNEQFF.